Detailed here is one TCR beta chain. With 0 bases removed from V and 0 bases from J, the gap between germline ends came to 6 bases. The CDR3 covers 15 residues. Per germline, CDR1 MNHEY and CDR2 SVGAGI. These data originate in a study of blood T cell repertoires in COVID-19. Study-level information: COVID-19 samples collected from the United States, Italy and Spain covered acute and convalescent phases. Sources were T cells, B-cell-depleted T cells, or PBMCs; the material itself was cDNA or gDNA.

In the authors' methods: Estimated nucleated cell counts came from reference gene primer amplification. The protocol was immunoSEQ multiplex PCR, while the TCRdb copy is restricted to in-frame clones and leaves out a portion. The D gene and trimming were derived from the DNA, and the V and J assignments and clone size from that table. The sample contains under 120,000 clones, approximately 70% of which appear only once. This TCR was recovered from a man older than 75 with acute or convalescent COVID-19. Material for sequencing was peripheral blood. This chain uses TRBV6-5 with TRBJ1-5, with unresolved D. The CDR3 DNA reads as TGTGCCAGCAGTTACTCGGCAGATAGCAATCAGCCCCAGCATTTT. It specifies CASSYSADSNQPQHF.